Listed below are T cell receptor beta chains from one sample, sequenced in a study of cytomegalovirus exposure and HLA in healthy donors. The repertoire was sequenced with immunoSEQ multiplex PCR; TCRdb's copy has only in-frame clones and lacks some. The repertoire has some 250,000 clones, roughly 88% of them found once; the top ten carry around 3.3%. Sequencing input: PBMCs. These receptors were collected from a woman aged 30 to 39 in good health and CMV-seronegative. The CDR3 runs from the conserved cysteine through the conserved F or W. D genes are given only for firm matches. Clone sizes are given selectively: once, few, many, or a class where the clone is expanded.

cdr3_nt: TGTGCCAGCAGTCCGCTCTTGGCCGGGACAGACAATGAGCAGTTCTTC; cdr3_aa: CASSPLLAGTDNEQFF; j_call: TRBJ2-1; v_call: TRBV27; d_call: TRBD1; clone_size: NA
cdr3_nt: TGCGCCAGCAGGGCCGGGCAGGGGACCTACAATGAGCAGTTCTTC; cdr3_aa: CASRAGQGTYNEQFF; j_call: TRBJ2-1; v_call: TRBV5-1; d_call: NA; clone_size: NA
cdr3_nt: TGTGCCACCAAAGCAGCGGGAGTCTACGAGCAGTACTTC; cdr3_aa: CATKAAGVYEQYF; j_call: TRBJ2-7; v_call: TRBV28; d_call: TRBD2; clone_size: NA
cdr3_nt: TGCGCCAGCAGGACAGGGGGCCTCTACGAGCAGTACTTC; cdr3_aa: CASRTGGLYEQYF; j_call: TRBJ2-7; v_call: TRBV5-1; d_call: TRBD1; clone_size: few
cdr3_nt: TGTGCCAGCATACCTCCGGGCGGGAGACCCTACGAGCAGTACTTC; cdr3_aa: CASIPPGGRPYEQYF; j_call: TRBJ2-7; v_call: TRBV27; d_call: TRBD2; clone_size: NA
cdr3_nt: TGTGCCAGCAGCCAGGGAATGGAGCTGTTTTTT; cdr3_aa: CASSQGMELFF; j_call: TRBJ2-2; v_call: TRBV4-2; d_call: NA; clone_size: NA
cdr3_nt: TGCAGCTCCTTAGCGCCCCCAGGCAATGAGCAGTTCTTC; cdr3_aa: CSSLAPPGNEQFF; j_call: TRBJ2-1; v_call: TRBV29-1; d_call: NA; clone_size: NA
cdr3_nt: TGTGCCAGCTCCGCGAAGGTGGGGGGACAGGTTGGTACTGAAGCTTTCTTT; cdr3_aa: CASSAKVGGQVGTEAFF; j_call: TRBJ1-1; v_call: TRBV18; d_call: TRBD1; clone_size: NA
cdr3_nt: TGTGCCAGCAGTTTTTTAGGGGGCATTATTTCCTACAATGAGCAGTTCTTC; cdr3_aa: CASSFLGGIISYNEQFF; j_call: TRBJ2-1; v_call: TRBV27; d_call: TRBD1; clone_size: NA
cdr3_nt: TGTGCCAGCAGCCCGGCCGCGGGAGTGTTGACAGATACGCAGTATTTT; cdr3_aa: CASSPAAGVLTDTQYF; j_call: TRBJ2-3; v_call: TRBV11-2; d_call: TRBD2; clone_size: NA
cdr3_nt: TGTGCCAGCAGTTTAACGGGGACTAGCGGGAGCATCGAGCAGTACTTC; cdr3_aa: CASSLTGTSGSIEQYF; j_call: TRBJ2-7; v_call: TRBV28; d_call: TRBD2; clone_size: NA
cdr3_nt: TGTGCCAGCAAACAGGGTCCCGGCCAAGAGACCCAGTACTTC; cdr3_aa: CASKQGPGQETQYF; j_call: TRBJ2-5; v_call: TRBV27; d_call: NA; clone_size: NA
cdr3_nt: TGTGCCAGCAGAGGCACAGGGGGCTTCGAGTTCTTC; cdr3_aa: CASRGTGGFEFF; j_call: TRBJ2-1; v_call: TRBV28; d_call: TRBD1; clone_size: once
cdr3_nt: TGTGCCAGCATTAAGGGGGCAATGACAGATACGCAGTATTTT; cdr3_aa: CASIKGAMTDTQYF; j_call: TRBJ2-3; v_call: TRBV6-6; d_call: TRBD1; clone_size: NA
cdr3_nt: TGTGCCAGCATGTCGATCTATGGCTACACCTTC; cdr3_aa: CASMSIYGYTF; j_call: TRBJ1-2; v_call: TRBV9; d_call: NA; clone_size: few
cdr3_nt: TGTGCCTGGAGTTCTATAGGACGGGGCTCTGCCAAAAACATTCAGTACTTC; cdr3_aa: CAWSSIGRGSAKNIQYF; j_call: TRBJ2-4; v_call: TRBV30; d_call: NA; clone_size: NA
cdr3_nt: TGCGCCAGCGGCCGGGACAGGGGTAATGAAAAACTGTTTTTT; cdr3_aa: CASGRDRGNEKLFF; j_call: TRBJ1-4; v_call: TRBV5-1; d_call: TRBD1; clone_size: NA
cdr3_nt: TGTGCCAGCCGGTCGGGACAGCCGGGCGCGACCCAGTACTTC; cdr3_aa: CASRSGQPGATQYF; j_call: TRBJ2-5; v_call: TRBV6-6; d_call: TRBD1; clone_size: NA
cdr3_nt: TGTGCCAGCAGTGCGTACCAAGAGACCCAGTACTTC; cdr3_aa: CASSAYQETQYF; j_call: TRBJ2-5; v_call: TRBV2; d_call: NA; clone_size: NA
cdr3_nt: TGCGCCAGCACCCCCCGGGGGATTCCTCGTGAAGATACGCAGTATTTT; cdr3_aa: CASTPRGIPREDTQYF; j_call: TRBJ2-3; v_call: TRBV23-1; d_call: NA; clone_size: NA
cdr3_nt: TGTGCCAGCAGTGGGGTTTCCTTAGCGGAGACCCAGTACTTC; cdr3_aa: CASSGVSLAETQYF; j_call: TRBJ2-5; v_call: TRBV25-1; d_call: NA; clone_size: few
cdr3_nt: TGTGCCAGCAGTTTGGTGTTCACCGGGGAGCTGTTTTTT; cdr3_aa: CASSLVFTGELFF; j_call: TRBJ2-2; v_call: TRBV28; d_call: NA; clone_size: NA
cdr3_nt: TGTGCCAGCAGCTTAAGGACTCTCCCGGGACAGGGATTTTACAATGAGCAGTTCTTC; cdr3_aa: CASSLRTLPGQGFYNEQFF; j_call: TRBJ2-1; v_call: TRBV7-3; d_call: TRBD1; clone_size: NA
cdr3_nt: TGTGCCAGCAGTCCCGGCCCGAACACTGAAGCTTTCTTT; cdr3_aa: CASSPGPNTEAFF; j_call: TRBJ1-1; v_call: TRBV6-6; d_call: NA; clone_size: few
cdr3_nt: TGTGCCAGCAGCCCCTACAGCGTGAACTATGGCTACACCTTC; cdr3_aa: CASSPYSVNYGYTF; j_call: TRBJ1-2; v_call: TRBV28; d_call: NA; clone_size: NA
cdr3_nt: TGCGCCAGCAGCCAGGGAGGGGGGCTTAATGAAAAACTGTTTTTT; cdr3_aa: CASSQGGGLNEKLFF; j_call: TRBJ1-4; v_call: TRBV4-3; d_call: NA; clone_size: NA
cdr3_nt: TGCAGTATTCAGGGGGCGAGTGAAGCTTTCTTT; cdr3_aa: CSIQGASEAFF; j_call: TRBJ1-1; v_call: TRBV20-1; d_call: TRBD1; clone_size: NA
cdr3_nt: TGTGCCAGCAGTTTATCAGGCGGGACAGGGATCACAGATACGCAGTATTTT; cdr3_aa: CASSLSGGTGITDTQYF; j_call: TRBJ2-3; v_call: TRBV28; d_call: TRBD1; clone_size: NA
cdr3_nt: TGTGCCAGCAGTGATAGGGGATACTACGAGCAGTACTTC; cdr3_aa: CASSDRGYYEQYF; j_call: TRBJ2-7; v_call: TRBV2; d_call: NA; clone_size: NA
cdr3_nt: TGTGCCAGCAGCTCCGGGAACACCTACGAGCAGTACTTC; cdr3_aa: CASSSGNTYEQYF; j_call: TRBJ2-7; v_call: TRBV9; d_call: NA; clone_size: NA
cdr3_nt: TGTGCCAGCAGCTTAGGGACCTCCTACAATGAGCAGTTCTTC; cdr3_aa: CASSLGTSYNEQFF; j_call: TRBJ2-1; v_call: TRBV11-2; d_call: NA; clone_size: NA
cdr3_nt: TGTGCCAGCGGTCCCGGGGCCACTCCTTACGAGCAGTACTTC; cdr3_aa: CASGPGATPYEQYF; j_call: TRBJ2-7; v_call: TRBV27; d_call: NA; clone_size: NA
cdr3_nt: TGCAGTGCCCGGCCCGACTATGGCTACACCTTC; cdr3_aa: CSARPDYGYTF; j_call: TRBJ1-2; v_call: TRBV20-1; d_call: NA; clone_size: NA
cdr3_nt: TGTGCCAGCAGCGGGACAAATGCCTACGAGCAGTACTTC; cdr3_aa: CASSGTNAYEQYF; j_call: TRBJ2-7; v_call: TRBV5-6; d_call: NA; clone_size: NA
cdr3_nt: TGTGCCAGCAGCCCCACCGGGACGGGAGGAGAGACCCAGTACTTC; cdr3_aa: CASSPTGTGGETQYF; j_call: TRBJ2-5; v_call: TRBV11-3; d_call: TRBD2; clone_size: NA
cdr3_nt: TGTGCCAGCAGTGAACTAGCGGGAGCGGTGTTCGAGCAGTACTTC; cdr3_aa: CASSELAGAVFEQYF; j_call: TRBJ2-7; v_call: TRBV27; d_call: TRBD2; clone_size: NA
cdr3_nt: TGTGCCACGGTGTTGGAGACCCAGTACTTC; cdr3_aa: CATVLETQYF; j_call: TRBJ2-5; v_call: TRBV7-9; d_call: NA; clone_size: NA
cdr3_nt: TGCAGCGTTGGGCAGGGGGACAACTATGGCTACACCTTC; cdr3_aa: CSVGQGDNYGYTF; j_call: TRBJ1-2; v_call: TRBV29-1; d_call: TRBD1; clone_size: once
cdr3_nt: TGTGCCAGCAGAACCAACAGCCCGAACACCGGGGAGCTGTTTTTT; cdr3_aa: CASRTNSPNTGELFF; j_call: TRBJ2-2; v_call: TRBV6-5; d_call: NA; clone_size: NA
cdr3_nt: TGTGCCAGCAGCTTAGGGGTCCTAGCGGCTGGGGCCTACGAGCAGTACTTC; cdr3_aa: CASSLGVLAAGAYEQYF; j_call: TRBJ2-7; v_call: TRBV7-9; d_call: TRBD2; clone_size: NA
cdr3_nt: TGTGCCAGCAGTTCCCGGACAGGGACTGCGGTCAATGAGCAGTTCTTC; cdr3_aa: CASSSRTGTAVNEQFF; j_call: TRBJ2-1; v_call: TRBV2; d_call: TRBD1; clone_size: NA
cdr3_nt: TGTGCCTGGAGCCCACGGGGAGGGGGAAGTCAGCCCCAGCATTTT; cdr3_aa: CAWSPRGGGSQPQHF; j_call: TRBJ1-5; v_call: TRBV30; d_call: NA; clone_size: NA
cdr3_nt: TGCGCCAGCAGCCATGCAACAGGGAGCAGTACCTACGAGCAGTACTTC; cdr3_aa: CASSHATGSSTYEQYF; j_call: TRBJ2-7; v_call: TRBV4-1; d_call: NA; clone_size: NA
cdr3_nt: TGTGCCAGCAGCGTTGGGGTAGCGGGAGTCTCTTACAATGAGCAGTTCTTC; cdr3_aa: CASSVGVAGVSYNEQFF; j_call: TRBJ2-1; v_call: TRBV9; d_call: TRBD2; clone_size: NA
cdr3_nt: TGTGCCAGCAGTTTATCCCGGGGGCAGTACTTC; cdr3_aa: CASSLSRGQYF; j_call: TRBJ2-7; v_call: TRBV28; d_call: NA; clone_size: NA
cdr3_nt: TGTGCCAGTAGTCATGGATCCGGAGGGGCTTTATCCTACGAGCAGTACTTC; cdr3_aa: CASSHGSGGALSYEQYF; j_call: TRBJ2-7; v_call: TRBV19; d_call: NA; clone_size: NA
cdr3_nt: TGCGCCAGCAGCCAGGACCCATCGGGCTCCTCTGGAAACACCATATATTTT; cdr3_aa: CASSQDPSGSSGNTIYF; j_call: TRBJ1-3; v_call: TRBV4-3; d_call: NA; clone_size: NA
cdr3_nt: TGTGCCAGCAGCGCCTTGCCTCAGGCGAGCACAGATACGCAGTATTTT; cdr3_aa: CASSALPQASTDTQYF; j_call: TRBJ2-3; v_call: TRBV11-2; d_call: NA; clone_size: NA
cdr3_nt: TGTGCCAGCAGCTTAGATCCCTCGGCGGGGAGCTCCTACAATGAGCAGTTCTTC; cdr3_aa: CASSLDPSAGSSYNEQFF; j_call: TRBJ2-1; v_call: TRBV11-2; d_call: NA; clone_size: NA
cdr3_nt: TGTGCCAGCAGTCACGGACAGGGGGCGGCTATGGGGGAGACCCAGTACTTC; cdr3_aa: CASSHGQGAAMGETQYF; j_call: TRBJ2-5; v_call: TRBV27; d_call: TRBD1; clone_size: once
cdr3_nt: TGTGCCAGCAGCTTGGGGGGCTCTACGGGAGGGCAAGAGACCCAGTACTTC; cdr3_aa: CASSLGGSTGGQETQYF; j_call: TRBJ2-5; v_call: TRBV5-8; d_call: TRBD2; clone_size: NA
cdr3_nt: TGTGCCAGCAGCCCCTTCACCGCGGACACTGAAGCTTTCTTT; cdr3_aa: CASSPFTADTEAFF; j_call: TRBJ1-1; v_call: TRBV7-6; d_call: NA; clone_size: NA
cdr3_nt: TGTGCCAGCAGTGAATGGTTGAGAGAAGAGACCCAGTACTTC; cdr3_aa: CASSEWLREETQYF; j_call: TRBJ2-5; v_call: TRBV6-1; d_call: NA; clone_size: NA
cdr3_nt: TGTGCCAGCAGTTTAACAAGGGGACAGTACGAGCAGTACTTC; cdr3_aa: CASSLTRGQYEQYF; j_call: TRBJ2-7; v_call: TRBV27; d_call: TRBD1; clone_size: NA